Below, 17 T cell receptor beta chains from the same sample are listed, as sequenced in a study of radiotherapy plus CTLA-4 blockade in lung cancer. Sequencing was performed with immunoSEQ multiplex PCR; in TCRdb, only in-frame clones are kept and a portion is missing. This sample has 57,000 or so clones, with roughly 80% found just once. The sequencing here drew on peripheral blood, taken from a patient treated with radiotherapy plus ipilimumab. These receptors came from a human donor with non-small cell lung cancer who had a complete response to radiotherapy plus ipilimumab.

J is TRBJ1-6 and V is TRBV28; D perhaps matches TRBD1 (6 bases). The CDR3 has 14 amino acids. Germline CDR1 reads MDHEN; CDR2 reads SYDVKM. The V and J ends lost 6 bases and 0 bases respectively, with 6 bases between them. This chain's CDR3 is CASRDSSYNSPLHF. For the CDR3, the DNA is TGTGCCAGCAGGGACAGCTCCTATAATTCACCCCTCCACTTT.

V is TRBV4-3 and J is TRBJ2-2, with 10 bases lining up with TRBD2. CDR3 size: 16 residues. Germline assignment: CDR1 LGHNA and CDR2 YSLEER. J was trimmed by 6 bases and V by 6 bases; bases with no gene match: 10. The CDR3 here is CASSSGVAGGPGELFF. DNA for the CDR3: TGCGCCAGCAGTTCCGGGGTAGCGGGGGGCCCCGGGGAGCTGTTTTTT.

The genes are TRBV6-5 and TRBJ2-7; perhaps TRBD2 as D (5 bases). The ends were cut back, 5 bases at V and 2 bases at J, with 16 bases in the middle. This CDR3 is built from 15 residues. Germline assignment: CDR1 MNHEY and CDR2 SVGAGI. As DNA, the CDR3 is TGTGCCAGCAGTAGGATGATCGCGGGTCCCTACGAGCAGTACTTC. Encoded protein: CASSRMIAGPYEQYF.

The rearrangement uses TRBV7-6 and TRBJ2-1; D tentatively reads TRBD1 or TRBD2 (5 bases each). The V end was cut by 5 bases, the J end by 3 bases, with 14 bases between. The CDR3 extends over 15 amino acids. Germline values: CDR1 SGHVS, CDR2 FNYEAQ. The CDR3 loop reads CASSPPWGSYNEQFF. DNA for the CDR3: TGTGCCAGCAGCCCCCCCTGGGGGAGCTACAATGAGCAGTTCTTC.

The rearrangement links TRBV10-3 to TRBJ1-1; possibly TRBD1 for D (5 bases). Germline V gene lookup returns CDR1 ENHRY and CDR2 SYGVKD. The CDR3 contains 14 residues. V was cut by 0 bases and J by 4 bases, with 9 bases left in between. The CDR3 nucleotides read TGTGCCATCAGTGAGTCGAGGGGTGGCACTGAAGCTTTCTTT. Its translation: CAISESRGGTEAFF.

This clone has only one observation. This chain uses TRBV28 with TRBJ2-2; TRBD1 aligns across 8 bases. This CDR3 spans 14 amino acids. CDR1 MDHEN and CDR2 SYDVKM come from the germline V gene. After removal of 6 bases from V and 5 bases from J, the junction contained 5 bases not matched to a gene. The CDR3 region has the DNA TGTGCCAGCAGAGCTTGGACAGGGACCGGGGAGCTGTTTTTT. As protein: CASRAWTGTGELFF. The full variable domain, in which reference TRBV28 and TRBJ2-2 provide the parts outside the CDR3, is DVKVTQSSRYLVKRTGEKVFLECVQDMDHENMFWYRQDPGLGLRLIYFSYDVKMKEKGDIPEGYSVSREKKERFSLILESASTNQTSMYLCASRAWTGTGELFFGEGSRLTVL.

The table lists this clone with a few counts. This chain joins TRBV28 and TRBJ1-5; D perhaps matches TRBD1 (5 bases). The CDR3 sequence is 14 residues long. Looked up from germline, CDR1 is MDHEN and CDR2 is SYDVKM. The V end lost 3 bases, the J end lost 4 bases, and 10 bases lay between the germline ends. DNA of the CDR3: TGTGCCAGCAGTTTTGGAGGGGATAATCAGCCCCAGCATTTT. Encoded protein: CASSFGGDNQPQHF.

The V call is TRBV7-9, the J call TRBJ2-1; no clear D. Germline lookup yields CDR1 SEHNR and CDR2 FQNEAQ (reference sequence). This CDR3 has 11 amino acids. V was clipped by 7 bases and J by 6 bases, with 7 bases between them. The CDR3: CASTQSNEQFF. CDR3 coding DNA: TGTGCCAGCACCCAGAGCAATGAGCAGTTCTTC.

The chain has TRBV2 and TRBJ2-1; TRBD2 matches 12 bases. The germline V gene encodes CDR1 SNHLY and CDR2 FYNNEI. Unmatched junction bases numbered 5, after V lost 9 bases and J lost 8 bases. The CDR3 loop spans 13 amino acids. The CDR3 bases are TGTGCCAGTATGGGACTAGCGGGCTATGAGCAGTTCTTC. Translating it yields CASMGLAGYEQFF.

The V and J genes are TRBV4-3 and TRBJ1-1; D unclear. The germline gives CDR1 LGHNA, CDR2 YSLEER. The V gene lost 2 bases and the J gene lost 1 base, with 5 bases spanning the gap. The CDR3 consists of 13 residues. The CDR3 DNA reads TGCGCCAGCAGCCAAAACCCGAACACTGAAGCTTTCTTT. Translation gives CASSQNPNTEAFF.

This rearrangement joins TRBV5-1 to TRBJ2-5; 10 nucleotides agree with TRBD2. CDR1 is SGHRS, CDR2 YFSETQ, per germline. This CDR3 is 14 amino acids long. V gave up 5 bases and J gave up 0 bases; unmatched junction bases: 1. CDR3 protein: CASSTSGDQETQYF. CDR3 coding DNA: TGCGCCAGCAGTACTAGCGGGGACCAAGAGACCCAGTACTTC. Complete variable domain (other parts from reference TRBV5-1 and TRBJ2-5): KAGVTQTPRYLIKTRGQQVTLSCSPISGHRSVSWYQQTPGQGLQFLFEYFSETQRNKGNFPGRFSGRQFSNSRSEMNVSTLELGDSALYLCASSTSGDQETQYFGPGTRLLVL.

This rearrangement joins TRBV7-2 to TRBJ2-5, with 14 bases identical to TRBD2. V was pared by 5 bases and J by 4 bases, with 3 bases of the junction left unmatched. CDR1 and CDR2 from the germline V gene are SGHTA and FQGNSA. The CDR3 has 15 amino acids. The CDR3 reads CASSPGTSGRETQYF. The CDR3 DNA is TGTGCCAGCAGCCCGGGGACTAGCGGGAGAGAGACCCAGTACTTC.

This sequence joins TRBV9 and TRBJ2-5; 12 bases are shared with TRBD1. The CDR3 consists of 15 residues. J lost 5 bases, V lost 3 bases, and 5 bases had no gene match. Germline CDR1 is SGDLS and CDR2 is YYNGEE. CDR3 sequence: CASSAGTGGRETQYF. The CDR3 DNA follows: TGTGCCAGCAGCGCCGGGACAGGGGGCAGGGAGACCCAGTACTTC.

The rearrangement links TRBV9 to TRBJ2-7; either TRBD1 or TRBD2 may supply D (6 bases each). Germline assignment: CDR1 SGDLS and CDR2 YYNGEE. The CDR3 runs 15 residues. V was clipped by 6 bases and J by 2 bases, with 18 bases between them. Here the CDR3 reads CASNLPGGDTYEQYV. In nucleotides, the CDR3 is TGTGCCAGCAACCTCCCCGGAGGGGACACCTACGAGCAGTACGTC.

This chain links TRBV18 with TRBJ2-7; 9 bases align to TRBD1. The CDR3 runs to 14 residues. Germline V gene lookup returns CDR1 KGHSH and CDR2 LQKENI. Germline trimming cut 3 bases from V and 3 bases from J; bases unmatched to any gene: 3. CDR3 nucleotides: TGTGCCAGCTCACCGGACAGGGGTAGCTACGAGCAGTACTTC. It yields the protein CASSPDRGSYEQYF.

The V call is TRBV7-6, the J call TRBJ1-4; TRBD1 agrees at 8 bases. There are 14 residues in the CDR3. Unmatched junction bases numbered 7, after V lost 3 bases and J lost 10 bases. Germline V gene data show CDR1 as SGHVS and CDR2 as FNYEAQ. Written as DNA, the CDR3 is TGTGCCAGCAGCTTGGACAGGGTTGGACGAAAACTGTTTTTT. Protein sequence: CASSLDRVGRKLFF.

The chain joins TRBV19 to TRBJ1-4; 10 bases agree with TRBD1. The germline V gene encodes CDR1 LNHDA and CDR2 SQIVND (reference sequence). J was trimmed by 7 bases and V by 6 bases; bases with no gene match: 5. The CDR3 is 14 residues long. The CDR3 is CASSPGQGVEKLFF. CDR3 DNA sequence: TGTGCCAGTAGCCCCGGACAGGGGGTTGAAAAACTGTTTTTT. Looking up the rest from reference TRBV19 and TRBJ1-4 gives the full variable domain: DGGITQSPKYLFRKEGQNVTLSCEQNLNHDAMYWYRQDPGQGLRLIYYSQIVNDFQKGDIAEGYSVSREKKESFPLTVTSAQKNPTAFYLCASSPGQGVEKLFFGSGTQLSVL.